This TCR beta chain was identified in a study of cytomegalovirus exposure and HLA in healthy donors. In the study overall: The 666 first-cohort repertoires shared a platform with the roughly 130 validation repertoires, as reported in a later analysis.

General study findings and limits: According to a subsequent analysis, TCR clusters from the first cohort were inclined to appear together in the 120 validation repertoires. Rarity marked most TCR sequences, yet some public TCRs occurred in many donors. Three CMV-associated chains proved CMV antigen-specific in vitro.

Per the germline V gene, CDR1 is SNHLY and CDR2 is FYNNEI. V gave up 8 bases and J gave up 0 bases, with 10 bases separating them. The CDR3 covers 13 residues. Assay: immunoSEQ multiplex PCR; the TCRdb copy retains only in-frame clones and omits some. The sample includes some 140,000 clones, 80% to 90% of them seen just once. With respect to this clone: Antigen unknown.

Specimen: PBMCs. The clonotype originates from a young woman in good health and CMV-seropositive. V and J are TRBV2 and TRBJ2-5; no firm D call. CDR3 protein: CASLSRNQETQYF. DNA for the CDR3: TGTGCCAGCCTTAGCAGAAACCAAGAGACCCAGTACTTC.